The 8 T cell receptor beta chains listed next were all sequenced from one sample in a study of Graves' ophthalmopathy and Graves' hyperthyroidism. From RNA, the CDR3 regions of TCR beta chains were amplified and sequenced. Second-round multiplex PCR came after a first-round RT-PCR that employed HTBI primers. TCRdb reprocessed the multiplex PCR reads with MiXCR, giving one entry per CDR3 protein. The sample holds around 1,000,000 distinct CDR3 sequences; approximately 35% are singletons and the top ten take over 8.5%. Sequencing was performed on peripheral blood or thyroid tissue (not recorded which). The receptor set was obtained from an adult man with Graves' hyperthyroidism.

The V call is TRBV29-1, the J call TRBJ2-5; D may be TRBD2 (5 bases). V gave up 2 bases and J gave up 6 bases, with 7 bases separating them. CDR3 length: 11 residues. In germline, CDR1 is SQVTM, CDR2 ANQGSEA. The CDR3 loop reads CSVERGQTQYF. CDR3 nucleotide sequence: TGCAGCGTTGAACGAGGGCAGACCCAGTACTTC.

J is TRBJ1-5 and V is TRBV20-1; the D gene is possibly TRBD1 (5 bases). The V end was cut by 5 bases, the J end by 3 bases, with 11 bases between. This CDR3 region has 13 residues. Germline-derived CDR1 and CDR2 are DFQATT and SNEGSKA (reference sequence). CDR3 bases: TGCAGTGCTCCCCGGGGGACCAATCAGCCCCAGCATTTT. Translation gives CSAPRGTNQPQHF.

The table lists this clonotype with a few counts. The V call is TRBV4-3, the J call TRBJ1-1; no clear D gene. CDR1 is LGHNA, CDR2 YSLEER, per germline. Trimming pared 6 bases from V and 0 bases from J, leaving 26 bases between. The CDR3 sequence is 19 residues long. CDR3 sequence reads: CASRGSWWTFLGVNTEAFF. The CDR3 nucleotides read TGCGCCAGCAGGGGGTCGTGGTGGACCTTTCTGGGAGTGAACACTGAAGCTTTCTTT.

A few counts support this clonotype. The chain links TRBV5-4 to TRBJ2-5; no clear D gene. Trimming took 4 bases from V and 1 from J, leaving 11 bases between them. Germline CDR1 reads SGHNT; CDR2 reads YYREEE (reference sequence). This CDR3 is built from 14 residues. In nucleotides, the CDR3 is TGTGCCAGCAGCCCGACCTATCTCCAAGAGACCCAGTACTTC. This codes for CASSPTYLQETQYF.

This clonotype has at least ten counts. CDR3: CASSQSQGFGGYTF. The CDR3 bases are TGTGCCAGCAGCCAATCCCAGGGATTCGGTGGCTACACCTTC. V and J are TRBV3-1 and TRBJ1-2, with a tentative D call TRBD1 (5 bases). Germline loops: CDR1 LGHDT, CDR2 YNNKEL (reference sequence). The CDR3 runs 14 residues. V shed 2 bases and J shed 7 bases, with 14 bases lying between them.

Of note for this clonotype: With a much larger clone just one base away, this may be a read error. The V call is TRBV20-1, the J call TRBJ2-7, with D uncertain. Per germline, CDR1 DFQATT and CDR2 SNEGSKA (reference sequence). The CDR3 totals 10 residues. CDR3 nucleotide sequence: TGCAGGGCTAGAGATCACGAGCAGTACTTC. Translated: CRARDHEQYF.

The sample holds many counts of this clonotype. This chain joins TRBV7-8 and TRBJ2-7; TRBD2 matches at 8 bases. Germline CDR1 SGHVS, CDR2 FQNEAQ. Trimming removed 5 bases from V and 3 bases from J; junction bases left unmatched: 12. The CDR3 is 16 residues long. This CDR3 reads CASSLLAGKHNYEQYF. CDR3 bases: TGTGCCAGCAGCCTATTAGCGGGAAAACATAACTACGAGCAGTACTTC.

This clonotype was observed many times. J is TRBJ2-2 and V is TRBV2; 7 nucleotides line up with TRBD1. The CDR3 covers 14 residues. The trim removed 7 bases at V and 4 bases at J, leaving 6 bases unmatched. Per germline, CDR1 SNHLY and CDR2 FYNNEI. The CDR3 nucleotides are TGTGCCAGCAAAGGGGGCGCGGGCACCGGGGAGCTGTTTTTT. Protein sequence: CASKGGAGTGELFF.